This TCR beta chain was recovered during a study of CD8 T cells in ankylosing spondylitis. This clonotype occurred a few times. As yet, its antigen is unknown. Findings and limits, study-wide: Characteristic of ankylosing spondylitis blood, it appeared, was a TCR beta motif comprising about 8 highly homologous variants. Certain motif variants had earlier appeared in reactive arthritis synovial fluid and blood. Disease-linked clones were reportedly significantly enriched in matched ankylosing spondylitis synovial fluid.

The CDR3 extends over 13 amino acids. V was pared by 4 bases and J by 7 bases, with 11 bases between. In germline, CDR1 is SGHRS, CDR2 YFSETQ. Generation of TCR beta libraries employed quantitative 5'-RACE incorporating molecular barcodes. A single record per CDR3 protein comes from TCRdb applying MiXCR to the 5' RACE reads. The table has 700,000 to 1,000,000 distinct CDR3 sequences, 12% seen once; the top ten hold 0.51%. This TCR was sampled from a male donor with ankylosing spondylitis. The sample comprised blood, either unsorted or a sorted T cell fraction (not recorded which). The chain employs TRBV5-1 and TRBJ1-4; TRBD1 is a possible D gene (5 bases). The CDR3 region has the DNA TGCGCCAGCAGCCCGGACACCATTGAAAAACTGTTTTTT. Its translation: CASSPDTIEKLFF.